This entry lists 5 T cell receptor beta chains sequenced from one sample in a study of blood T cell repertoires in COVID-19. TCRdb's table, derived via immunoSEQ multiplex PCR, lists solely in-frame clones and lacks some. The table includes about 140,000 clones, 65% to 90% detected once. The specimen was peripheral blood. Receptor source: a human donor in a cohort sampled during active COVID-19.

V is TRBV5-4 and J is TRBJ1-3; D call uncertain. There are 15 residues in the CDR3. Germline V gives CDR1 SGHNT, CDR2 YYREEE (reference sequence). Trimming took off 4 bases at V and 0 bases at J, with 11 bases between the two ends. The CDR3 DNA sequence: TGTGCCAGCAGCCCTGACCGACTCTCTGGAAACACCATATATTTT. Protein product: CASSPDRLSGNTIYF. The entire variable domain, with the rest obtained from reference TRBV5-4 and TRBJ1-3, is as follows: ETGVTQSPTHLIKTRGQQVTLRCSSQSGHNTVSWYQQALGQGPQFIFQYYREEENGRGNFPPRFSGLQFPNYSSELNVNALELDDSALYLCASSPDRLSGNTIYFGEGSWLTVV.

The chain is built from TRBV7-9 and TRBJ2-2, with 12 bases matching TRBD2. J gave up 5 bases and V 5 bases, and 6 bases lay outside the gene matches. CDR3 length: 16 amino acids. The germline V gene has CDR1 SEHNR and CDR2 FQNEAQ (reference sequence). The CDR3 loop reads CASSLRTSGITGELFF. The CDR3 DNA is TGTGCCAGCAGCCTACGGACTAGCGGGATAACCGGGGAGCTGTTTTTT.

CDR3 sequence (DNA): TGTGCCAGCAGCTTACGGACGGGGAACTACGAGCAGTACTTC. It encodes CASSLRTGNYEQYF. This chain uses TRBV7-8 with TRBJ2-7; TRBD2 is a possible D gene (5 bases). CDR1 and CDR2 (germline): SGHVS, FQNEAQ. V lost 2 bases and J lost 3, with 11 bases in between. CDR3 length equals 14 residues.

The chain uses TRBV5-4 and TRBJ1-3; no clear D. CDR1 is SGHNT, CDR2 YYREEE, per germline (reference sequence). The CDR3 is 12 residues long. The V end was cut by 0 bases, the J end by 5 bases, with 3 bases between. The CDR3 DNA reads TGTGCCAGCAGCTTGGACAGAAACACCATATATTTT. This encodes CASSLDRNTIYF.

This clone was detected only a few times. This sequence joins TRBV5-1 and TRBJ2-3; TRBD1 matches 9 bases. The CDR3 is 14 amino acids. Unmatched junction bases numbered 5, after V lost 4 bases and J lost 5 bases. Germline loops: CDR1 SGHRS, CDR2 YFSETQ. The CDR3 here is CASSGGTGRDTQYF. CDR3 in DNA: TGCGCCAGCAGCGGGGGGACAGGGAGAGATACGCAGTATTTT.